Below, 30 T cell receptor beta chains from the same sample are listed, as sequenced in a study of blood T cell repertoires in COVID-19. TCRdb keeps only in-frame clones here, not all; method: immunoSEQ multiplex PCR. The repertoire holds 250,000 to 300,000 clones, with around four fifths as singletons. The sample taken for sequencing was peripheral blood. The receptors come from a man aged 55 to 70 who had recovered from COVID-19.

This clone was observed a handful of times. V is TRBV12-3 or TRBV12-4 and J is TRBJ1-1, with a tentative D call TRBD1 (6 bases). CDR3 length: 13 residues. Trimming pared 5 bases from V and 1 base from J, leaving 8 bases between. CDR3 loop: CASSTTGNTEAFF. CDR3 DNA: TGTGCCAGCAGTACGACAGGGAACACTGAAGCTTTCTTT.

The rearrangement uses TRBV3-1 (or the pseudogene TRBV3-2) and TRBJ1-1; the D gene is possibly TRBD1 (6 bases). The CDR3 runs 19 residues. Per germline, CDR1 LGHDT and CDR2 YNNKEL (reference sequence). With 1 base removed from V and 3 bases from J, the gap between germline ends came to 24 bases. The CDR3 DNA sequence: TGTGCCAGCAGCCAAGCGGCGTGGGGGGGCGCGGGGACGGACACTGAAGCTTTCTTT. It translates to CASSQAAWGGAGTDTEAFF.

This chain joins TRBV9 and TRBJ2-2; perhaps TRBD2 as D (7 bases). With 7 bases removed from V and 4 bases from J, the gap between germline ends came to 17 bases. Germline CDR1 and CDR2: SGDLS and YYNGEE. The CDR3 contains 15 residues. The CDR3 DNA follows: TGTGCCAGCGGGGCTGGGGGGGCGCCCACCGGGGAGCTGTTTTTT. Protein sequence: CASGAGGAPTGELFF.

This rearrangement joins TRBV6-5 to TRBJ2-2; no definite D call. CDR1 MNHEY and CDR2 SVGAGI come from the germline V gene. The ends were cut back, 6 bases at V and 0 bases at J, with 8 bases in the middle. CDR3 length: 14 amino acids. The CDR3 DNA reads as TGTGCCAGCAGCCAGATGGCGAACACCGGGGAGCTGTTTTTT. As protein: CASSQMANTGELFF.

This sequence joins TRBV27 and TRBJ1-4, with no clear D. The V end was cut by 8 bases, the J end by 2 bases, with 15 bases between. The CDR3 is 15 residues long. Germline assignment: CDR1 MNHEY and CDR2 SMNVEV (reference sequence). CDR3 sequence (DNA): TGTGCCAGCGGGTCCGGAGCGGGGACTAATGAAAAACTGTTTTTT. Translating gives CASGSGAGTNEKLFF.

The rearrangement links TRBV7-2 to TRBJ1-5, with D hard to call. CDR1 and CDR2 (germline): SGHTA, FQGNSA. V lost 5 bases, J lost 8 bases, and 19 bases lay in between. The CDR3 loop spans 15 amino acids. The CDR3 sequence: CASSPLGGMEEPQHF. For the CDR3, the DNA is TGTGCCAGCAGCCCCCTGGGCGGAATGGAGGAGCCCCAGCATTTT.

This clone was found a few times. The rearrangement joins TRBV6-2 or TRBV6-3 to TRBJ2-5; 8 nucleotides align to TRBD2. V shed 3 bases, J shed 4 bases, and the junction held 10 bases outside the gene matches. Germline CDR1 is MNHEY and CDR2 is SVGEGT. CDR3 size: 16 residues. The CDR3 bases are TGTGCCAGCAGTTATGGGATAGCGGGGATCGGAGAGACCCAGTACTTC. This codes for CASSYGIAGIGETQYF.

This clone was seen more than once but under ten times. CDR3 DNA: TGTGCCAGCAGTCAGGGTTATCAGCCCCAGCATTTT. Translated: CASSQGYQPQHF. This chain uses TRBV2 with TRBJ1-5, with a tentative D call TRBD1 (5 bases). The V and J ends lost 5 bases and 5 bases respectively, with 7 bases between them. Germline lookup yields CDR1 SNHLY and CDR2 FYNNEI. This CDR3 comprises 12 residues.

The genes are TRBV6-4 and TRBJ1-2; D may be TRBD1 (5 bases). This CDR3 spans 15 amino acids. From germline, CDR1 is MRHNA and CDR2 SNTAGT. Trimming cost V 6 bases and J 3 bases, with 17 bases left between them. DNA of the CDR3: TGTGCCAGCAGCCCCCGCGGGACGGCCTACTATGGCTACACCTTC. It specifies CASSPRGTAYYGYTF.

In its sample, this clone was seen a few times. This chain connects TRBV13 to TRBJ1-2; TRBD1 might be the D (6 bases). The germline V gene encodes CDR1 PRHDT and CDR2 FYEKMQ (reference sequence). The CDR3 loop spans 18 amino acids. Trimming took 8 bases from V and 3 from J, leaving 28 bases between them. The CDR3 loop reads CASSQYFKTGGQHYGYTF. CDR3 nucleotides: TGTGCCAGCTCTCAATACTTTAAGACCGGCGGACAGCACTATGGCTACACCTTC.

The chain employs TRBV5-4 and TRBJ2-1, with a possible D match to TRBD2 (6 bases). The V end was cut by 3 bases, the J end by 10 bases, with 14 bases between. The germline V gene encodes CDR1 SGHNT and CDR2 YYREEE (reference sequence). The CDR3 contains 13 residues. The CDR3 region is CASSYRDSQEQFF. The CDR3, as DNA: TGTGCCAGCAGCTACCGGGACTCCCAAGAGCAGTTCTTC.

Remarks on this clone: Relative to the germline gene, one junction end is altered; a read error may explain this. This sample includes further DNA sequences coding for the same CDR3. The genes are TRBV19 and TRBJ1-2, with TRBD1 identical over 7 bases. The germline V gene encodes CDR1 LNHDA and CDR2 SQIVND (reference sequence). The CDR3 runs 13 residues. As DNA, the CDR3 is TGCGCCAGTAGTCCACGGGACAGCTATGGCTACACCTTC. This sequence encodes CASSPRDSYGYTF.

The table lists this clone with a few counts. This chain connects TRBV3-1 (or the pseudogene TRBV3-2) to TRBJ1-2; unclear D gene. Germline V gene data show CDR1 as LGHDT and CDR2 as YNNKEL (reference sequence). The V gene lost 1 base and the J gene lost 5 bases, with 8 bases spanning the gap. The CDR3 runs to 13 residues. CDR3 DNA: TGTGCCAGCAGCCAAGTCACAGCTTATGGCTACACCTTC. Protein: CASSQVTAYGYTF.

As DNA, the CDR3 is TGTGCCAGTAGTATTTTGGGACAGAACACTGAAGCTTTCTTT. It specifies CASSILGQNTEAFF. J is TRBJ1-1 and V is TRBV19; the D gene is possibly TRBD1 (6 bases). This CDR3 has 14 amino acids. Germline V lookup: CDR1 LNHDA, CDR2 SQIVND (reference sequence). Between the trimmed V and J ends, which lost 3 bases and 1 base, there was a span of 9 bases. The whole variable domain, filled in from reference TRBV19 and TRBJ1-1, reads DGGITQSPKYLFRKEGQNVTLSCEQNLNHDAMYWYRQDPGQGLRLIYYSQIVNDFQKGDIAEGYSVSREKKESFPLTVTSAQKNPTAFYLCASSILGQNTEAFFGQGTRLTVV.

This chain uses TRBV4-1 with TRBJ1-4, with 7 bases lining up with TRBD1. Germline CDR1 and CDR2: MGHRA and YSYEKL. This CDR3 comprises 17 residues. The J segment lost 2 bases and the V segment lost 3 bases, leaving 9 bases of the junction unmatched. As DNA, the CDR3 is TGCGCCAGCAGCCAGGTACAGGGGTGGGTTACTAATGAAAAACTGTTTTTT. Amino acids: CASSQVQGWVTNEKLFF.

This clone was detected a few times. The rearrangement uses TRBV19 and TRBJ1-1, with 9 bases aligning to TRBD1. The trim removed 4 bases at V and 6 bases at J, leaving 3 bases unmatched. Per the germline V gene, CDR1 is LNHDA and CDR2 is SQIVND (reference sequence). The CDR3 spans 13 residues. The CDR3 is CASSTDRGSEAFF. CDR3 DNA sequence: TGTGCCAGTAGTACGGACAGGGGCTCTGAAGCTTTCTTT. Full variable domain (rest looked up from reference TRBV19 and TRBJ1-1): DGGITQSPKYLFRKEGQNVTLSCEQNLNHDAMYWYRQDPGQGLRLIYYSQIVNDFQKGDIAEGYSVSREKKESFPLTVTSAQKNPTAFYLCASSTDRGSEAFFGQGTRLTVV.

Only a few counts were recorded for this clone. The chain carries TRBV10-1 and TRBJ1-2; 9 bases agree with TRBD1. This CDR3 region has 15 residues. Germline values: CDR1 WNHNN, CDR2 SYGVQD (reference sequence). Germline trimming cut 3 bases from V and 2 bases from J; bases unmatched to any gene: 4. DNA of the CDR3: TGCGCCAGCAGTGACGGGGGGACAGGGAACTATGGCTACACCTTC. This translates into CASSDGGTGNYGYTF.

V usage is TRBV5-6 and J usage is TRBJ2-7, with TRBD2 identical over 7 bases. With 3 bases clipped from V and 0 bases from J, the junction kept 6 bases outside the gene matches. The CDR3 contains 15 residues. Germline loops: CDR1 SGHDT, CDR2 YYEEEE. CDR3 loop: CASSWRGGRSYEQYF. The CDR3 DNA follows: TGTGCCAGCAGCTGGAGGGGAGGGCGCTCCTACGAGCAGTACTTC.

V and J are TRBV10-2 and TRBJ2-1, with a possible D match to TRBD1 (6 bases). V dropped 6 bases and J dropped 6 bases, with 15 bases sitting between them. This CDR3 region has 14 residues. Germline lookup yields CDR1 WSHSY and CDR2 SAAADI. The CDR3 spells CASSPLTGGNEQFF. CDR3 nucleotide sequence: TGCGCCAGCAGCCCATTGACAGGCGGCAATGAGCAGTTCTTC.

The J gene is TRBJ2-7, the V gene TRBV7-8; TRBD2 matches at 8 bases. Germline lookup yields CDR1 SGHVS and CDR2 FQNEAQ. V lost 5 bases to trimming and J lost 2 bases; unmatched junction nucleotides: 8. This CDR3 has 15 residues. CDR3 amino acids: CASSPRAGVTYEQYF. Here the CDR3 DNA reads TGTGCCAGCAGCCCGCGAGCGGGAGTAACCTACGAGCAGTACTTC.

The chain uses TRBV15 and TRBJ2-4; D might be TRBD2 (6 bases). This CDR3 region has 17 residues. Germline values: CDR1 LNHNV, CDR2 YYDKDF (reference sequence). The germline V and J ends were trimmed by 1 base and 0 bases, with 13 bases remaining between them. CDR3 protein: CATSRADGSLAKNIQYF. CDR3 DNA sequence: TGTGCCACCAGCAGAGCAGACGGGAGCCTAGCCAAAAACATTCAGTACTTC. Drawing the rest from reference TRBV15 and TRBJ2-4, the complete variable domain is DAMVIQNPRYQVTQFGKPVTLSCSQTLNHNVMYWYQQKSSQAPKLLFHYYDKDFNNEADTPDNFQSRRPNTSFCFLDIRSPGLGDTAMYLCATSRADGSLAKNIQYFGAGTRLSVL.

The rearrangement uses TRBV6-4 and TRBJ1-5; no firm D call. V was pared by 5 bases and J by 0 bases, with 5 bases between. CDR1 and CDR2 (germline): MRHNA, SNTAGT. This CDR3 comprises 13 residues. CDR3 in DNA: TGTGCCAGCAGTACGGGTAGCAATCAGCCCCAGCATTTT. Its protein product is CASSTGSNQPQHF.

The chain combines TRBV7-9 with TRBJ2-1, with TRBD1 matching over 10 bases. Germline V gene data show CDR1 as SEHNR and CDR2 as FQNEAQ (reference sequence). CDR3 size: 17 residues. Trimming took 6 bases from V and 11 from J; bases not matched to a gene: 19. The CDR3 loop reads CASRKLPGQGSPLKQFF. The CDR3 bases are TGTGCCAGCAGGAAATTACCGGGACAGGGGTCCCCGTTGAAGCAGTTCTTC.

The rearrangement links TRBV4-2 to TRBJ1-2; D unclear. Per the germline V gene, CDR1 is LGHNA and CDR2 is YNFKEQ. V was clipped by 0 bases and J by 4 bases, with 6 bases between them. CDR3 length: 13 residues. This chain's CDR3 is CASSQDNGYGYTF. Here the CDR3 DNA reads TGTGCCAGCAGCCAAGATAACGGCTATGGCTACACCTTC.

This clone was detected once. This chain links TRBV6-5 with TRBJ2-1, with 7 nucleotides matching TRBD2. The CDR3 sequence is 15 residues long. Per the germline V gene, CDR1 is MNHEY and CDR2 is SVGAGI. Germline trimming cut 5 bases from V and 4 bases from J; bases unmatched to any gene: 8. The CDR3 loop is CASSNVAGPYNEQFF. The CDR3 DNA follows: TGTGCCAGCAGTAACGTAGCGGGTCCATACAATGAGCAGTTCTTC.

V is TRBV7-9 and J is TRBJ1-1; D call uncertain. This CDR3 contains 13 residues. The V gene lost 3 bases and the J gene lost 1 base, with 6 bases spanning the gap. Per the germline V gene, CDR1 is SEHNR and CDR2 is FQNEAQ (reference sequence). The CDR3 DNA follows: TGTGCCAGCAGCTTTAGCAAGAACACTGAAGCTTTCTTT. Its translation is CASSFSKNTEAFF.

The chain links TRBV18 to TRBJ2-7, with 9 bases fitting TRBD1. The germline V gene encodes CDR1 KGHSH and CDR2 LQKENI. V was pared by 5 bases and J by 5 bases, with 10 bases of the junction left unmatched. The CDR3 sequence is 15 residues long. For the CDR3, the DNA is TGTGCCAGCTCAACCACCGGGACAGGGTTTGACGAGCAGTACTTC. Amino acid sequence: CASSTTGTGFDEQYF.

This chain uses TRBV7-9 with TRBJ2-7, with 9 bases aligning to TRBD2. Germline CDR1 and CDR2: SEHNR and FQNEAQ (reference sequence). The CDR3 loop spans 15 amino acids. Trimming removed 4 bases from V and 2 bases from J; junction bases left unmatched: 6. The CDR3 DNA follows: TGTGCCAGCAGCTCCTCGCGGGGGGGCCCCTACGAGCAGTACTTC. Translation gives CASSSSRGGPYEQYF.

The gene calls are TRBV28 and TRBJ1-5; D unclear. CDR3 length equals 14 residues. Trimming removed 2 bases at V and 3 bases at J, with 8 bases between. Per germline, CDR1 MDHEN and CDR2 SYDVKM. The CDR3 DNA sequence: TGTGCCAGCAGTTTAAACGGGGTCAATCAGCCCCAGCATTTT. Its translation: CASSLNGVNQPQHF.

The rearrangement joins TRBV3-1 (or the pseudogene TRBV3-2) to TRBJ2-2; D might be TRBD1 (6 bases). Germline CDR1 and CDR2: LGHDT and YNNKEL (reference sequence). The V end was cut by 3 bases, the J end by 5 bases, with 10 bases between. The CDR3 runs 14 residues. CDR3 nucleotides: TGTGCCAGCAGCCAGGGGACATCAACCGGGGAGCTGTTTTTT. It translates to CASSQGTSTGELFF.